This T cell receptor (beta chain) was obtained from a study of technical replicates of blood from several donors. The protocol was immunoSEQ multiplex PCR, while the TCRdb copy is restricted to in-frame clones and leaves out a portion. The profile shows tens of thousands of clones, 91% of them singletons. The junction had 10 bases not matched to a gene; V was cut back by 3 bases and J by 0 bases. The length of the CDR3 is 17 residues. Germline V gene data show CDR1 as ENHRY and CDR2 as SYGVKD. V is TRBV10-3 and J is TRBJ1-2; 7 positions match TRBD1. The material sequenced was PBMCs. This sequence was found in a human donor in good health. Some clones in this sample may be carry-over from other donors' samples. The CDR3 region is CAISDHQGQKSNYGYTF. CDR3 nucleotide sequence: TGTGCCATCAGTGACCACCAGGGACAGAAATCTAACTATGGCTACACCTTC.